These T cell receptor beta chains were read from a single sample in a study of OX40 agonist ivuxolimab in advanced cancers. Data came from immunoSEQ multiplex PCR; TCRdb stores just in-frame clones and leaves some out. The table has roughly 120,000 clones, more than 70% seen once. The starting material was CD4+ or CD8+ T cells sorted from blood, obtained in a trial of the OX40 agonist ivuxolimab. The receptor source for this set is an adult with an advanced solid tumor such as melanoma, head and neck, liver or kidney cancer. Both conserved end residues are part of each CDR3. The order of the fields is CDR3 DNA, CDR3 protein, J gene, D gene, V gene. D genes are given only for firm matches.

CDR3nt: TGTGCCAGCAGCTTGGGGACAGCCGTCGATGGCTACACCTTC
CDR3aa: CASSLGTAVDGYTF
j_gene: TRBJ1-2
d_gene: NA
v_gene: TRBV5-4

CDR3nt: TGTGCCAGCAGTGGACAGGGGAAGCGCGAGCAGTACTTC
CDR3aa: CASSGQGKREQYF
j_gene: TRBJ2-7
d_gene: TRBD1
v_gene: TRBV28

CDR3nt: TGCGCCAGCAGCCCCCGAGAGGGGGCGATGACAGATACGCAGTATTTT
CDR3aa: CASSPREGAMTDTQYF
j_gene: TRBJ2-3
d_gene: TRBD1
v_gene: TRBV5-1

CDR3nt: TGTGCCAGCAGCTTCCGGGGCCAGAGCTCTGGAAACACCATATATTTT
CDR3aa: CASSFRGQSSGNTIYF
j_gene: TRBJ1-3
d_gene: NA
v_gene: TRBV5-6

CDR3nt: TGTGCCTGGTCCCGAGAGGGGCTTCAGCCCCAGCATTTT
CDR3aa: CAWSREGLQPQHF
j_gene: TRBJ1-5
d_gene: NA
v_gene: TRBV30

CDR3nt: TGTGCCAGCAGCTTAGCTGAGACCCAGTACTTC
CDR3aa: CASSLAETQYF
j_gene: TRBJ2-5
d_gene: NA
v_gene: TRBV7-6

CDR3nt: TGTGCCAGCAGTTACTCGGGACAGGGCAGGCAGCCCCAGCATTTT
CDR3aa: CASSYSGQGRQPQHF
j_gene: TRBJ1-5
d_gene: TRBD1
v_gene: TRBV6-5

CDR3nt: TGCGCCAGCAGCCCAGCCGCGGGGTCCTTCACCGGGGAGCTGTTTTTT
CDR3aa: CASSPAAGSFTGELFF
j_gene: TRBJ2-2
d_gene: NA
v_gene: TRBV5-1

CDR3nt: TGTGCCAGCAGCTTAGGTCTGGCAGGGGCGCACTACGAGCAGTACTTC
CDR3aa: CASSLGLAGAHYEQYF
j_gene: TRBJ2-7
d_gene: NA
v_gene: TRBV7-2

CDR3nt: TGCGCCAGCAGCTTGGTATTTGAACGGGACACAGATACGCAGTATTTT
CDR3aa: CASSLVFERDTDTQYF
j_gene: TRBJ2-3
d_gene: NA
v_gene: TRBV5-1

CDR3nt: TGTGCCAGCAGCCTAATGGGGCAGGGGGCTTACACTGAAGCTTTCTTT
CDR3aa: CASSLMGQGAYTEAFF
j_gene: TRBJ1-1
d_gene: TRBD1
v_gene: TRBV7-2

CDR3nt: TGTGCCAGCAGTCGGTCAGGGTCGTACACTGAAGCTTTCTTT
CDR3aa: CASSRSGSYTEAFF
j_gene: TRBJ1-1
d_gene: NA
v_gene: TRBV6-5

CDR3nt: TGTGCCAGCAGGTGGACAGCTACGGAAAAACTGTTTTTT
CDR3aa: CASRWTATEKLFF
j_gene: TRBJ1-4
d_gene: NA
v_gene: TRBV2

CDR3nt: TGTGCCAGCAGTTTTGCTAGCGGGCTAGCCAAAAACATTCAGTACTTC
CDR3aa: CASSFASGLAKNIQYF
j_gene: TRBJ2-4
d_gene: TRBD2
v_gene: TRBV28

CDR3nt: TGTGCCAGCTCACCTCGGACAGGGCCCGAAAACACCATATATTTT
CDR3aa: CASSPRTGPENTIYF
j_gene: TRBJ1-3
d_gene: TRBD1
v_gene: TRBV18

CDR3nt: TGTGCCAGCAGTCCTAGACCCTACTACTTGAACACTGAAGCTTTCTTT
CDR3aa: CASSPRPYYLNTEAFF
j_gene: TRBJ1-1
d_gene: NA
v_gene: TRBV28

CDR3nt: TGTGCCAGCATCATTCAGGAGGGTGAAGCTTTCTTT
CDR3aa: CASIIQEGEAFF
j_gene: TRBJ1-1
d_gene: NA
v_gene: TRBV28

CDR3nt: TGTGCCTGGCAAGGGGAAGGTCAGCCCCAGCATTTT
CDR3aa: CAWQGEGQPQHF
j_gene: TRBJ1-5
d_gene: NA
v_gene: TRBV30

CDR3nt: TGTGCCAGCAGCCAAGGGACTGCCCACACCGGGGAGCTGTTTTTT
CDR3aa: CASSQGTAHTGELFF
j_gene: TRBJ2-2
d_gene: NA
v_gene: TRBV5-8

CDR3nt: TGCGCCAGCAGCCAAGATTGGGGTTATGGCTACACCTTC
CDR3aa: CASSQDWGYGYTF
j_gene: TRBJ1-2
d_gene: NA
v_gene: TRBV4-3

CDR3nt: TGTGCCAGCAGCCAAGCACGGACACACGAAAAACTGTTTTTT
CDR3aa: CASSQARTHEKLFF
j_gene: TRBJ1-4
d_gene: NA
v_gene: TRBV4-2